This T cell receptor (beta chain) was recovered during a study of CD8+ T cells in alopecia areata. Sorting separated CD4+ and CD8+ T cells out of PBMCs. Overall study results and limits: Sharing of TCRs across patients appeared less clear than in mice, possibly for HLA-related reasons. When scalp samples are sequenced, resident alphabeta T cells of normal skin are also captured. Lesional scalp, notably in alopecia totalis/universalis, had clonality above that of normal scalp.

Comments on this clone: Its matching antigen is unknown.

The authors extracted RNA and reverse transcribed it into cDNA as the sequencing template. The protocol was immunoSEQ multiplex PCR, while the TCRdb copy is restricted to in-frame clones and leaves out a portion. The table lists 120,000 to 150,000 clones, approximately 65% of them singletons, with about 40% in the top ten. The CDR3 has 16 amino acids. Germline V CDR1 and CDR2: MNHEY, SMNVEV (reference sequence). V lost 5 bases, J lost 0 bases, and 15 bases lay in between. The chain has TRBV27 and TRBJ2-3; possibly TRBD1 or TRBD2 for D (6 bases each). The sequencing sample was made of CD8+ T cells sorted from blood. The receptor was isolated from a human donor in good health. The CDR3 spells CASSPEGERSTDTQYF. CDR3 sequence (DNA): TGTGCCAGCAGTCCGGAGGGGGAGCGGAGCACAGATACGCAGTATTTT.